The clone carrying this T cell receptor beta chain was picked up one time. The protocol was immunoSEQ multiplex PCR, while the TCRdb copy is restricted to in-frame clones and leaves out a portion. The sample lists approximately 130,000 clones, 89% seen once, with 40% in the top ten. The CDR3 runs 14 residues. Trimming left V 5 bases short and J 0 bases short, with 11 bases between. Germline V gene data show CDR1 as SGHDT and CDR2 as YYEEEE. The data are from a study of control samples from healthy donors and cancer patients. The sample comprised blood. The chain is built from TRBV5-6 and TRBJ1-2, with D possibly being TRBD1 (5 bases). This receptor was taken from a middle-aged man in good health. CDR3 protein: CASRLGQTNYGYTF. DNA of the CDR3: TGTGCCAGCAGACTCGGACAAACTAACTATGGCTACACCTTC. Combining the CDR3 with reference TRBV5-6 and TRBJ1-2 gives the whole variable domain DAGVTQSPTHLIKTRGQQVTLRCSPKSGHDTVSWYQQALGQGPQFIFQYYEEEERQRGNFPDRFSGHQFPNYSSELNVNALLLGDSALYLCASRLGQTNYGYTFGSGTRLTVV.